This T cell receptor (beta chain) was obtained from a study of blood T cell repertoires in COVID-19. As for the study in general: The study drew acute and convalescent COVID-19 samples from the United States, Italy and Spain. The analysed material was cDNA or gDNA that came from T cells, B-cell-depleted T cells, or PBMCs.

This CDR3 is 13 amino acids long. Germline V CDR1 and CDR2: DFQATT, SNEGSKA (reference sequence). V gave up 3 bases and J gave up 0 bases, with 7 bases separating them. Original processing methods: Amplification of reference gene primers was used by the study to estimate nucleated cell counts. Clones were sequenced by immunoSEQ multiplex PCR, and TCRdb holds only the in-frame ones, with some missing. V, J and clone size derive from that table, while D and trimming were established from the DNA sequence. The sample shows approximately 160,000 clones, over 85% of them seen only once. Patients at the Seattle site were enrolled during active infection and followed longitudinally.

The TCR originated in a woman in her sixties with COVID-19, enrolled during active disease. The sequenced sample consisted of peripheral blood. The chain uses TRBV20-1 and TRBJ2-3; the D is unclear. Written as DNA, the CDR3 is TGCAGTGCTAGTACACCTAGCACAGATACGCAGTATTTT. It specifies CSASTPSTDTQYF.